This passage covers 28 T cell receptor beta chains from one sample sequenced in a study of shared clonotypes between healthy human individuals. Repertoires were generated with immunoSEQ multiplex PCR, while TCRdb's copy carries only in-frame clones and drops some. The sample contains roughly 2.4 million clones, under 97% of which appear only once. Sequencing was carried out using naive CD4+ T cells sorted from blood. Subset specified: CD45RA+ positively selected. These receptors all come from a man between 18 and 29 years old in good health.

The gene calls are TRBV11-1 and TRBJ2-1, with D uncertain. CDR1 is SGHAT, CDR2 FQDESV, per germline (reference sequence). The CDR3 length is 15 residues. Trimming removed 1 base from V and 4 bases from J, with 11 bases in between. CDR3 DNA sequence: TGTGCCAGCAGCTTAGACTGGATCTCATACAATGAGCAGTTCTTC. This gives the protein CASSLDWISYNEQFF.

The chain is built from TRBV2 and TRBJ1-2; D might be TRBD1 (5 bases). Trimming removed 4 bases from V and 4 bases from J, with 10 bases in between. The germline gives CDR1 SNHLY, CDR2 FYNNEI. The CDR3 extends over 13 amino acids. The CDR3 DNA follows: TGTGCCAGCAGTGTCGACAGCCGCTATGGCTACACCTTC. Amino acid sequence: CASSVDSRYGYTF. Looking up the rest from reference TRBV2 and TRBJ1-2 gives the full variable domain: EPEVTQTPSHQVTQMGQEVILRCVPISNHLYFYWYRQILGQKVEFLVSFYNNEISEKSEIFDDQFSVERPDGSNFTLKIRSTKLEDSAMYFCASSVDSRYGYTFGSGTRLTVV.

V usage is TRBV7-3 and J usage is TRBJ1-5; D unresolved. Germline CDR1 is SGHTA and CDR2 is FQGTGA. V was cut by 5 bases and J by 0 bases, with 11 bases left in between. This CDR3 is 15 amino acids long. The CDR3 DNA follows: TGTGCCAGCAGCCCTGAGGGCCATAGCAATCAGCCCCAGCATTTT. It codes for CASSPEGHSNQPQHF. Combining the CDR3 with reference TRBV7-3 and TRBJ1-5 gives the whole variable domain GAGVSQTPSNKVTEKGKYVELRCDPISGHTALYWYRQSLGQGPEFLIYFQGTGAADDSGLPNDRFFAVRPEGSVSTLKIQRTERGDSAVYLCASSPEGHSNQPQHFGDGTRLSIL.

This clone was recorded once. This chain joins TRBV10-3 and TRBJ2-1; no definite D call. The V and J ends lost 5 bases and 10 bases respectively, with 18 bases between them. The germline CDR1 and CDR2 sequences are ENHRY and SYGVKD. The CDR3 sequence is 14 residues long. The CDR3 region is CAISQGLLGPEQFF. The CDR3 DNA is TGTGCCATCAGTCAAGGTCTATTAGGCCCAGAGCAGTTCTTC.

The chain carries TRBV5-6 and TRBJ2-1; TRBD2 aligns across 9 bases. The CDR3 runs 17 residues. Germline V gives CDR1 SGHDT, CDR2 YYEEEE. Losses at the gene ends were 1 base for V and 0 bases for J; bases not matched to a gene: 5. As DNA, the CDR3 is TGTGCCAGCAGCTTGCGTCCTAGCGGGATCTCCTACAATGAGCAGTTCTTC. Encoded protein: CASSLRPSGISYNEQFF.

The chain combines TRBV7-2 with TRBJ2-1; D is perhaps TRBD1 or TRBD2 (5 bases each). CDR3 length: 14 residues. CDR1 SGHTA and CDR2 FQGNSA come from the germline V gene. V lost 5 bases and J 8 bases, leaving 16 bases between the germline ends. In DNA form, the CDR3 reads TGTGCCAGCAGCCTCCGCGTCGGGGACCATGAGCAGTTCTTC. Translated, it gives CASSLRVGDHEQFF. Combining the CDR3 with reference TRBV7-2 and TRBJ2-1 gives the whole variable domain GAGVSQSPSNKVTEKGKDVELRCDPISGHTALYWYRQSLGQGLEFLIYFQGNSAPDKSGLPSDRFSAERTGGSVSTLTIQRTQQEDSAVYLCASSLRVGDHEQFFGPGTRLTVL.

V and J are TRBV2 and TRBJ2-5, with D maybe TRBD2 (6 bases). V lost 4 bases and J 2 bases, leaving 14 bases between the germline ends. The CDR3 has 15 amino acids. Germline CDR1 reads SNHLY; CDR2 reads FYNNEI. CDR3 residues: CASSVNSGRQETQYF. The CDR3 nucleotides read TGTGCCAGCAGTGTTAATAGCGGACGACAAGAGACCCAGTACTTC.

This clone was recorded once. V gene TRBV12-5 combines with J gene TRBJ1-3; D is undetermined. The CDR3 spans 16 residues. The V end was cut by 0 bases, the J end by 0 bases, with 9 bases between. The germline V gene has CDR1 LGHNT and CDR2 FRNRAP. The CDR3 spells CASGLVLQDSGNTIYF. As DNA, the CDR3 is TGTGCTAGTGGTTTGGTACTCCAGGACTCTGGAAACACCATATATTTT.

V usage is TRBV4-2 and J usage is TRBJ2-5; D uncertain. Trimming removed 0 bases at V and 7 bases at J, with 12 bases between. The CDR3 extends over 14 amino acids. Looked up from germline, CDR1 is LGHNA and CDR2 is YNFKEQ. CDR3 amino acids: CASSQDRPSVTQYF. As DNA, the CDR3 is TGTGCCAGCAGCCAAGATCGCCCCTCGGTGACCCAGTACTTC.

This clone was detected once. The V and J genes are TRBV2 and TRBJ1-4, with D unresolved. Trimming stripped 7 bases from V and 3 bases from J, with 12 bases between. Germline CDR1 reads SNHLY; CDR2 reads FYNNEI. There are 14 residues in the CDR3. CDR3 protein: CASNGQSSNEKLFF. The CDR3, as DNA: TGTGCCAGCAATGGGCAAAGCTCTAATGAAAAACTGTTTTTT.

CDR3 protein: CASSQDGTGGETQYF. The CDR3 DNA is TGCGCCAGCAGCCAAGATGGGACAGGGGGGGAGACCCAGTACTTC. The chain carries TRBV4-1 and TRBJ2-5, with TRBD1 matching over 11 bases. Germline lookup yields CDR1 MGHRA and CDR2 YSYEKL. This CDR3 is 15 amino acids long. Trimming at V came to 0 bases and at J to 5 bases, leaving 2 bases not matched to a gene.

In its sample, this clone was seen once. The chain employs TRBV11-3 and TRBJ2-2; TRBD1 is a possible D gene (5 bases). Germline V gives CDR1 SGHNT, CDR2 YENEEA. The CDR3 length is 15 residues. V shed 5 bases and J shed 0 bases, with 10 bases lying between them. The CDR3 here is CASSRGLSNTGELFF. For the CDR3, the DNA is TGTGCCAGCAGCAGGGGTCTATCGAACACCGGGGAGCTGTTTTTT.

This clone was observed a single time. V usage is TRBV10-3 and J usage is TRBJ2-7; 12 positions agree with TRBD2. The CDR3 contains 15 residues. The germline V gene has CDR1 ENHRY and CDR2 SYGVKD. The trim removed 6 bases at V and 5 bases at J, leaving 8 bases unmatched. In DNA, the CDR3 is TGTGCCATCAGAACGACTAGCGGGAGTACAAACGAGCAGTACTTC. It is translated as CAIRTTSGSTNEQYF.

V gene TRBV6-1 combines with J gene TRBJ2-7, with 8 bases fitting TRBD1. V shed 3 bases, J shed 3 bases, and the junction held 4 bases outside the gene matches. The CDR3 loop spans 14 amino acids. Per the germline V gene, CDR1 is MNHNS and CDR2 is SASEGT. The CDR3 nucleotides read TGTGCCAGCAGTGACCGACAGGGGTACTACGAGCAGTACTTC. It codes for CASSDRQGYYEQYF.

This rearrangement joins TRBV19 to TRBJ1-2; a possible D gene is TRBD1 (6 bases). Between the trimmed V and J ends, which lost 5 bases and 4 bases, there was a span of 14 bases. CDR3 size: 14 residues. Germline CDR1 reads LNHDA; CDR2 reads SQIVND (reference sequence). CDR3 protein: CASSYRDKSYGYTF. In nucleotides, the CDR3 is TGTGCCAGTAGTTACCGGGACAAATCCTATGGCTACACCTTC.

The chain is built from TRBV5-4 and TRBJ2-3; D is undetermined. The V end was cut by 4 bases, the J end by 4 bases, with 13 bases between. The V gene's germline CDR1 is SGHNT and CDR2 YYREEE (reference sequence). The CDR3 has 14 residues. As DNA, the CDR3 is TGTGCCAGCAGCGGACCACTCTATTCAGATACGCAGTATTTT. Its translation is CASSGPLYSDTQYF.

The chain joins TRBV7-9 to TRBJ2-7; 7 nucleotides agree with TRBD1. V shed 5 bases and J 4 bases; nucleotides not matched to a gene: 8. This CDR3 region has 14 residues. Germline CDR1 and CDR2: SEHNR and FQNEAQ (reference sequence). In DNA, the CDR3 is TGTGCCAGCAGCCTAACAGGGGCCACGTACGAGCAGTACTTC. Residues: CASSLTGATYEQYF.

V usage is TRBV30 and J usage is TRBJ2-1; 13 positions match TRBD2. The J segment lost 3 bases and the V segment lost 0 bases, leaving 5 bases of the junction unmatched. The CDR3 extends over 17 amino acids. Germline V gene data show CDR1 as GTSNPN and CDR2 as SVGIG (reference sequence). The CDR3 nucleotides are TGTGCCTGGAGTGTACCTAGGACTAGCGGGAGCTACAATGAGCAGTTCTTC. Protein sequence: CAWSVPRTSGSYNEQFF.

The chain joins TRBV7-9 to TRBJ2-1, with 11 bases aligning to TRBD1. V lost 5 bases, J lost 8 bases, and 8 bases stayed unmatched. The CDR3 loop spans 15 amino acids. CDR1 is SEHNR and CDR2 is FQNEAQ in the germline V gene (reference sequence). CDR3 sequence: CASSRGTGGFDEQFF. CDR3 bases: TGTGCCAGCAGCCGAGGGACAGGGGGTTTCGATGAGCAGTTCTTC.

The rearrangement links TRBV15 to TRBJ1-5, with D unclear. The CDR3 contains 12 residues. V dropped 4 bases and J dropped 2 bases, with 3 bases sitting between them. Germline values: CDR1 LNHNV, CDR2 YYDKDF (reference sequence). The DNA for the CDR3 is TGTGCCACCAGCAAAGGCAATCAGCCCCAGCATTTT. This sequence encodes CATSKGNQPQHF.

This chain joins TRBV27 and TRBJ2-3; D might be TRBD2 (5 bases). The V end was cut by 2 bases, the J end by 2 bases, with 17 bases between. The CDR3 covers 17 residues. Germline V gene sequence: CDR1 MNHEY, CDR2 SMNVEV (reference sequence). The CDR3: CASSLIRPNGVTDTQYF. The DNA of the CDR3 is TGTGCCAGCAGTTTAATACGACCCAACGGGGTCACAGATACGCAGTATTTT.

CDR3 bases: TGCGCCAGCAGCCAAGAGGGGCGCAGCTTCGGCGGGGAGCTGTTTTTT. It encodes CASSQEGRSFGGELFF. This chain joins TRBV4-1 and TRBJ2-2; a weak D match, TRBD1 (5 bases). V lost 0 bases and J 7 bases, leaving 15 bases between the germline ends. Germline V gives CDR1 MGHRA, CDR2 YSYEKL. The CDR3 has 16 amino acids.

The chain couples TRBV5-1 to TRBJ2-7; D possibly corresponds to TRBD1 (7 bases). The CDR3 length is 14 residues. The V gene's germline CDR1 is SGHRS and CDR2 YFSETQ. The V end lost 9 bases, the J end lost 0 bases, and 16 bases lay between the germline ends. This CDR3 is CATRPGGSSYEQYF. CDR3 coding DNA: TGCGCCACCAGACCAGGGGGGTCCTCCTACGAGCAGTACTTC.

V usage is TRBV5-1 and J usage is TRBJ2-2; no firm D call. Trimming pared 0 bases from V and 7 bases from J, leaving 10 bases between. CDR1 and CDR2 (germline): SGHRS, YFSETQ. This CDR3 contains 14 residues. The CDR3 DNA sequence: TGCGCCAGCAGCTTGGGACGGGTGAACGGGGAGCTGTTTTTT. Residues: CASSLGRVNGELFF.

In this sample, this clone turned up once. The V and J genes are TRBV2 and TRBJ2-5; weak D call: TRBD1 (7 bases). Germline-derived CDR1 and CDR2 are SNHLY and FYNNEI. This CDR3 is built from 13 residues. Between the trimmed V and J ends, which lost 3 bases and 7 bases, there was a span of 12 bases. In DNA form, the CDR3 reads TGTGCCAGCAGTGATGATCAGGGGGGGACCCAGTACTTC. This codes for CASSDDQGGTQYF.

Here the CDR3 reads CASSSRRENEQFF. CDR3 nucleotides: TGTGCCAGCAGCTCCAGGAGGGAAAATGAGCAGTTCTTC. The genes are TRBV7-6 and TRBJ2-1; TRBD2 is a possible D gene (6 bases). The CDR3 consists of 13 residues. Germline CDR1 and CDR2: SGHVS and FNYEAQ. V lost 4 bases, J lost 7 bases, and 11 bases lay in between.

The chain carries TRBV7-2 and TRBJ2-5; no firm D call. Germline CDR1 is SGHTA and CDR2 is FQGNSA. The CDR3 contains 12 residues. V was clipped by 6 bases and J by 6 bases, with 11 bases between them. The CDR3 is CASSNIFKTQYF. The CDR3 nucleotides are TGTGCCAGCAGTAATATCTTTAAGACCCAGTACTTC.

Here the CDR3 reads CASSLQDRATEQYF. The CDR3 DNA reads as TGTGCCAGCAGTCTCCAGGACAGGGCGACCGAGCAGTACTTC. The chain joins TRBV2 to TRBJ2-7, with 8 bases fitting TRBD1. Looked up from germline, CDR1 is SNHLY and CDR2 is FYNNEI. V lost 5 bases to trimming and J lost 6 bases; unmatched junction nucleotides: 9. This CDR3 contains 14 residues.